Each of the 20 T cell receptor beta chains below was sequenced from the same sample in a study of metastatic and nonmetastatic thyroid tumors. TCRdb ran MiXCR on the PCR reads. The sample comprises 26,000 or so clones, more than 14% of which are singletons, and less than 20% rests with the top ten. All patients were untreated before thyroid surgery. The sample was blood. The origin of the receptors is a male donor with papillary thyroid cancer or a benign thyroid nodule (not recorded which). Some clones in this sample may be carry-over from other donors' samples.

This clone was picked up many times. The chain carries TRBV27 and TRBJ1-2, with a tentative D call TRBD1 (5 bases). V was trimmed by 5 bases and J by 3 bases, leaving 16 bases between them. The CDR3 has 15 residues. Germline values: CDR1 MNHEY, CDR2 SMNVEV (reference sequence). The CDR3, as DNA: TGTGCCAGCAGTACCTACACAGGTGGAGACTATGGCTACACCTTC. Translated, it gives CASSTYTGGDYGYTF.

The sample holds many counts of this clone. The chain recombines TRBV7-3 with TRBJ2-3; 7 bases align to TRBD2. The germline V gene has CDR1 SGHTA and CDR2 FQGTGA. The CDR3 is 14 amino acids. The trim removed 2 bases at V and 2 bases at J, leaving 1 base unmatched. The CDR3 DNA is TGTGCCAGCAGCTTAGCGGGGGACACAGATACGCAGTATTTT. Protein: CASSLAGDTDTQYF.

A few counts support this clone. One base away lies a much larger clone, so this may be a sequencing read error. J is TRBJ2-3 and V is TRBV6-1; 7 positions match TRBD2. J gave up 1 base and V 6 bases, and 7 bases lay outside the gene matches. The length of the CDR3 is 15 residues. The V gene's germline CDR1 is MNHNS and CDR2 SASEGT. The CDR3 nucleotides read TGTGCCAGCAGCCAGGGACTATCGGGCACAGATACGCAGTATTTT. This encodes CASSQGLSGTDTQYF.

This clone was counted at least ten times. V usage is TRBV6-1 and J usage is TRBJ2-7, with D possibly called TRBD1 or TRBD2 (5 bases each). V lost 5 bases to trimming and J lost 0 bases, with 17 bases between them. The CDR3 totals 16 residues. Germline loops: CDR1 MNHNS, CDR2 SASEGT. The CDR3 here is CASSRPRGPASYEQYF. The CDR3 nucleotides read TGTGCCAGCAGTCGGCCCCGGGGCCCCGCCTCCTACGAGCAGTACTTC.

This clone was counted ten times or more. The J gene is TRBJ2-5, the V gene TRBV9, with 8 bases lining up with TRBD2. CDR1 is SGDLS, CDR2 YYNGEE, per germline. After removal of 4 bases from V and 5 bases from J, the junction contained 7 bases not matched to a gene. The CDR3 runs to 14 residues. CDR3 amino acids: CASSPGLVPETQYF. CDR3 nucleotides: TGTGCCAGCAGCCCGGGACTAGTCCCGGAGACCCAGTACTTC. The full variable domain, rest sourced from reference TRBV9 and TRBJ2-5, is DSGVTQTPKHLITATGQRVTLRCSPRSGDLSVYWYQQSLDQGLQFLIQYYNGEERAKGNILERFSAQQFPDLHSELNLSSLELGDSALYFCASSPGLVPETQYFGPGTRLLVL.

In this sample, this clone turned up many times. V and J are TRBV7-3 and TRBJ2-5; D remains unclear. CDR3 length: 13 residues. Germline loops: CDR1 SGHTA, CDR2 FQGTGA. The ends were cut back, 3 bases at V and 6 bases at J, with 11 bases in the middle. CDR3 sequence (DNA): TGTGCCAGCAGCTTGGGTGAAGGGCAGACCCAGTACTTC. Translating it yields CASSLGEGQTQYF.

This clone was found a few times. CDR3 nucleotide sequence: TGTGCCAGCAGTTTTAGAGGGGGCGTCGAGCAGTACTTC. Protein product: CASSFRGGVEQYF. The rearrangement joins TRBV6-1 to TRBJ2-7; 7 bases line up with TRBD1. The V gene end was trimmed by 5 bases and the J gene end by 6 bases; junction bases not matched to a gene: 7. The CDR3 runs 13 residues. Germline CDR1 MNHNS, CDR2 SASEGT.

This clone came up once. This rearrangement joins TRBV7-2 to TRBJ1-2; no reliable D call. The CDR3 contains 15 residues. Trimming shortened V by 7 bases and J by 3 bases, and 18 bases separated the two germline ends. Germline-derived CDR1 and CDR2 are SGHTA and FQGNSA. CDR3 loop: CASIPRGGVDYGYTF. CDR3 nucleotides: TGTGCCAGCATCCCCCGGGGTGGAGTAGACTATGGCTACACCTTC.

J is TRBJ2-2 and V is TRBV6-1; D unresolved. Germline CDR1 and CDR2: MNHNS and SASEGT. V dropped 5 bases and J dropped 2 bases, with 3 bases sitting between them. The CDR3 consists of 12 residues. The CDR3 sequence is CASSTNTGELFF. CDR3 sequence (DNA): TGTGCCAGCAGTACAAACACCGGGGAGCTGTTTTTT.

A remark on this clone: Germline is not matched at one junction end, which may reflect a read error. V is TRBV11-2 and J is TRBJ1-1; unclear D gene. Germline V gives CDR1 SGHAT, CDR2 FQNNGV. The CDR3 is 11 residues long. CDR3 sequence reads: CASSLEGGSIF. Here the CDR3 DNA reads TGTGCCAGCAGCTTAGAAGGAGGCTCTATCTTT.

This clone was observed many times. CDR3: CASSFQDRGATGELFF. The CDR3 nucleotides read TGTGCCAGCAGTTTTCAGGACAGGGGTGCCACCGGGGAGCTGTTTTTT. V is TRBV28 and J is TRBJ2-2; 9 nucleotides align to TRBD1. Germline V gene data show CDR1 as MDHEN and CDR2 as SYDVKM. Losses at the gene ends were 3 bases for V and 4 bases for J; bases not matched to a gene: 6. There are 16 residues in the CDR3.

This clone was picked up many times. The V gene is TRBV9, the J gene TRBJ2-7; 8 bases line up with TRBD2. Trimming at V came to 4 bases and at J to 5 bases, leaving 17 bases not matched to a gene. The CDR3 covers 17 residues. Per germline, CDR1 SGDLS and CDR2 YYNGEE. CDR3 DNA: TGTGCCAGCAGCCGGCTCCCCATAGCGGGACCCCGGAACGAGCAGTACTTC. It translates to CASSRLPIAGPRNEQYF. The whole variable domain, filled in from reference TRBV9 and TRBJ2-7, reads DSGVTQTPKHLITATGQRVTLRCSPRSGDLSVYWYQQSLDQGLQFLIQYYNGEERAKGNILERFSAQQFPDLHSELNLSSLELGDSALYFCASSRLPIAGPRNEQYFGPGTRLTVT.

Relative to its sample, this clone is medium-sized. This chain connects TRBV6-1 to TRBJ2-7; TRBD1 might be the D (7 bases). Germline values: CDR1 MNHNS, CDR2 SASEGT. CDR3 length equals 13 residues. V lost 5 bases and J lost 7, with 15 bases in between. This CDR3 is CASSITGEEEQYF. DNA for the CDR3: TGTGCCAGCAGTATCACAGGGGAGGAGGAGCAGTACTTC.

This clone was recorded at least ten times. The chain has TRBV6-1 and TRBJ1-4, with D maybe TRBD1 (6 bases). Trimming shortened V by 5 bases and J by 4 bases, and 14 bases separated the two germline ends. Per germline, CDR1 MNHNS and CDR2 SASEGT. The CDR3 covers 15 residues. In nucleotides, the CDR3 is TGTGCCAGCAGTATTCAGGGGTGGGATAATGAAAAACTGTTTTTT. Encoded protein: CASSIQGWDNEKLFF.

This clone came up once. Other DNA variants within this sample encode the same CDR3. The rearrangement joins TRBV5-1 to TRBJ1-1, with D uncertain. Trimming removed 5 bases from V and 14 bases from J, with 25 bases in between. Germline-derived CDR1 and CDR2 are SGHRS and YFSETQ. This CDR3 has 14 amino acids. CDR3 amino acids: CASRKGISNTEAFF. The CDR3 region has the DNA TGCGCCAGCAGAAAGGGAATTTCGAACACTGAGGCCTTCTTT. Together with reference TRBV5-1 and TRBJ1-1, the CDR3 gives the full variable domain: KAGVTQTPRYLIKTRGQQVTLSCSPISGHRSVSWYQQTPGQGLQFLFEYFSETQRNKGNFPGRFSGRQFSNSRSEMNVSTLELGDSALYLCASRKGISNTEAFFGQGTRLTVV.

This clone was counted many times. The rearrangement joins TRBV10-3 to TRBJ2-7; 9 bases match TRBD2. This CDR3 region has 14 residues. CDR1 and CDR2 from the germline V gene are ENHRY and SYGVKD. V trimming: 6 bases; J trimming: 2 bases; junction bases outside the gene matches: 5. The CDR3 is CAISRSGGTYEQYF. CDR3 DNA: TGTGCCATCAGCCGTAGCGGGGGAACCTACGAGCAGTACTTC.

The CDR3 bases are TGTGCCAGCAGCTTGGTGGACAGTCTGTCCTATGGCTACACCTTC. Protein: CASSLVDSLSYGYTF. The chain couples TRBV5-6 to TRBJ1-2, with TRBD1 as a possible D gene (6 bases). The CDR3 extends over 15 amino acids. Deletions cut 0 bases from V and 4 bases from J, with 13 bases between. Germline V gives CDR1 SGHDT, CDR2 YYEEEE.

This clone was found a few times. V gene TRBV6-1 combines with J gene TRBJ2-1; D may match TRBD1 or TRBD2 (6 bases each). The CDR3 spans 16 residues. V gave up 9 bases and J gave up 8 bases, with 26 bases separating them. Germline V gene sequence: CDR1 MNHNS, CDR2 SASEGT. In DNA form, the CDR3 reads TGTGCCAGAACCACCCGTAGGGGGGTCGTTGGCGATGAGCAGTTCTTC. This codes for CARTTRRGVVGDEQFF.

The table lists this clone with many counts. The V and J genes are TRBV10-2 and TRBJ2-7; 9 positions agree with TRBD1. Germline V gene data show CDR1 as WSHSY and CDR2 as SAAADI. CDR3 size: 13 residues. Unmatched junction bases numbered 0, after V lost 1 base and J lost 5 bases. Here the CDR3 reads CASSEWTGDEQYF. The CDR3 region has the DNA TGCGCCAGCAGTGAGTGGACAGGGGACGAGCAGTACTTC.

This clone was seen many times. The chain employs TRBV7-2 and TRBJ2-6; 7 positions agree with TRBD2. Per germline, CDR1 SGHTA and CDR2 FQGNSA. The CDR3 is made up of 15 amino acids. V gave up 5 bases and J gave up 3 bases; unmatched junction bases: 4. The CDR3 sequence: CASSRAGDGANVLTF. CDR3 bases: TGTGCCAGCAGCCGCGCGGGGGATGGGGCCAACGTCCTGACTTTC.